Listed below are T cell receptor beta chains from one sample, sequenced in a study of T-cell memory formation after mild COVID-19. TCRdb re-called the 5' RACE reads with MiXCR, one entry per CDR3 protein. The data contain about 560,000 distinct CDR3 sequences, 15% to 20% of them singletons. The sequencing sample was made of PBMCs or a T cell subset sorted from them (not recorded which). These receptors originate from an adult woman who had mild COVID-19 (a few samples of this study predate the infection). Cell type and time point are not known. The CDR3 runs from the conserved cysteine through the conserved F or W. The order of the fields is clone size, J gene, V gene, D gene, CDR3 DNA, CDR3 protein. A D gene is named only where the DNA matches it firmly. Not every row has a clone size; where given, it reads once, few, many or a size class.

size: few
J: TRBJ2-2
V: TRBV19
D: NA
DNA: TGTGCCAGTAGTATTATGGGTTCCGGGGAGCTGTTTTTT
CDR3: CASSIMGSGELFF

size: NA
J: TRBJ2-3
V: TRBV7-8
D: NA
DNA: TGTGCCAGTTACTTGGGCAGGGCCGTTTTAGGCACAGATACGCAGTATTTT
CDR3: CASYLGRAVLGTDTQYF

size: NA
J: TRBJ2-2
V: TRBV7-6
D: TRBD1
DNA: TGTGCCAGCAGATATACAGGGGGCGCGGACACCGGGGAGCTGTTTTTT
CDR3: CASRYTGGADTGELFF

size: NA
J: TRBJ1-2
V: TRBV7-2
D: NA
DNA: TGTGCCAGCAGCTTAGGGGACGGGAGATATGGCTACACCTTC
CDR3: CASSLGDGRYGYTF

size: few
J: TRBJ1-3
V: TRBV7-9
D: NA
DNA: TGTGCCAGCAGCTTCACAGGAGGCTCTGGAAACACCATATATTTT
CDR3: CASSFTGGSGNTIYF

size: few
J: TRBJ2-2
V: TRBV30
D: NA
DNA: TGTGCCTGGAGTGTTAGGTTACACCGGGAGCTGTTTTTT
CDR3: CAWSVRLHRELFF

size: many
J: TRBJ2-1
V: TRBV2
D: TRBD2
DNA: TGTGCCAGCGATCTGGGACTAGCGGGAGTCGGCGCCTACAATGAGCAGTTCTTC
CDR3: CASDLGLAGVGAYNEQFF

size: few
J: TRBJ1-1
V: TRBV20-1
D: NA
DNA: TGCAGTGCTAGAGATCCCACTGAAGCTTTCTTT
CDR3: CSARDPTEAFF

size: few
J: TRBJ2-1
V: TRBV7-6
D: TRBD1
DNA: TGTGCCAGCAGCACCGAGGGACAGTTCTCCTACAATGAGCAGTTCTTC
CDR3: CASSTEGQFSYNEQFF

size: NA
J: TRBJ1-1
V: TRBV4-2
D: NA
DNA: TGTGCCAGCAGAGAACCGGGACGAAGGGCTTTCTTT
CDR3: CASREPGRRAFF

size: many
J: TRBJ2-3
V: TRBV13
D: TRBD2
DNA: TGTGCCAGCAGCCACCCCCGACTAGCGAGCACAGATACGCAGTATTTT
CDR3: CASSHPRLASTDTQYF

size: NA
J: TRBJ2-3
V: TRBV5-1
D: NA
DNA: TGCGCCAGCAGGCTAGCTCATCAGAGCACAGATACGCAGTATTTT
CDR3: CASRLAHQSTDTQYF

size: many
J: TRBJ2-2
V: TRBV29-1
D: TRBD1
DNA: TGCAGCGTCCGCGGACAGGGTAACACCGGGGAGCTGTTTTTT
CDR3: CSVRGQGNTGELFF

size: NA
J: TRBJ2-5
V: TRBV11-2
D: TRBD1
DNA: TGTGCCAGCAGGAGACTACAGGGGCCATCAGTAGAGACCCAGTACTTC
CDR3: CASRRLQGPSVETQYF

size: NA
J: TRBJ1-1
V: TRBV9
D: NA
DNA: TGTGCCAGCAGCGTAGAAGTGGGCGGGAGGACTGAAGCTTTCTTT
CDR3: CASSVEVGGRTEAFF

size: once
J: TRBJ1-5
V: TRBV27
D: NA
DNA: TGTGCCAGTTACCCGGGACCTCCGCTTTCGGGGACCCAGCATTTT
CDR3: CASYPGPPLSGTQHF

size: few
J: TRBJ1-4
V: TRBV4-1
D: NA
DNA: TGCGCCAGCAGCCAAGTAGGACAGAATAATGAAAAACTGTTTTTT
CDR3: CASSQVGQNNEKLFF

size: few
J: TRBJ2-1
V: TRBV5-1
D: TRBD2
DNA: TGCGCCAGCGGAGATCCAGGGACTAGCGGGAGAACTGAGCAGTTCTTC
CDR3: CASGDPGTSGRTEQFF

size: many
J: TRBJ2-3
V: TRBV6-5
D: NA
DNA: TGTGCCAGCAGTCGGACTCGCACAGATACGCAGTATTTT
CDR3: CASSRTRTDTQYF

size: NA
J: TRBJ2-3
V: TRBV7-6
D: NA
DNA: TGTGCCAGCAGCCAGGGAGGAACTAGCACAGATACGCAGTATTTT
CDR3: CASSQGGTSTDTQYF

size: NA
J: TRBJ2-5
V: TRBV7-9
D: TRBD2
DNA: TGTGCCAGCAGCTTAAGAGGGACTAGCGGGATTCAAGAGACCCAGTACTTC
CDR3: CASSLRGTSGIQETQYF

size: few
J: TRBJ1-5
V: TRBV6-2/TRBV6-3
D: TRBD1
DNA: TGTGCCAGCACCAATTTGAGGACAGGATCACCTAAGCCCCAGCATTTT
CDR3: CASTNLRTGSPKPQHF

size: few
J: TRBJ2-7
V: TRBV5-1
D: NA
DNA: TGCGCCAGCAGGGACTCCGATTGGAAGCAGTACTTC
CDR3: CASRDSDWKQYF

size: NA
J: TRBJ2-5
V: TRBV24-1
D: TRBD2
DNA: TGTGCCACCAGTGATTCGACGCGGGAGGCCCAGTACTTC
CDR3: CATSDSTREAQYF

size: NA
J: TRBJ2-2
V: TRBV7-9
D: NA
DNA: TGTGCCAGCAGTTTCAGGGACCTGGGGACCGGGGAGCTGTTTTTT
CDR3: CASSFRDLGTGELFF

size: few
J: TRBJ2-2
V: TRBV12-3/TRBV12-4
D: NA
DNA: TGTGCCAGCAGCAATATAATCCTCAGTCCCACCGGGGAGCTGTTTTTT
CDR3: CASSNIILSPTGELFF

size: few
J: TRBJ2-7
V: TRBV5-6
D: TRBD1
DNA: TGTGCCAGCAGCATGACAGGGGGCTCCTACGAGCAGTACTTC
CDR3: CASSMTGGSYEQYF

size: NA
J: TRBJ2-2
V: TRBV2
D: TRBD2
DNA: TGTGCCAGCGGACTAGCGGGAGGCACCGGGGAGCTGTTTTTT
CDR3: CASGLAGGTGELFF

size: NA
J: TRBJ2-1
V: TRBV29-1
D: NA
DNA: TGCAGCGTTGCCAGGGCTGAGCAGTTCTTC
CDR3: CSVARAEQFF

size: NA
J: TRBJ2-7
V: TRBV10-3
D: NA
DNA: TGTGCCATCAGTGAGAGGGTTTCCCACGAGCAGTACTTC
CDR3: CAISERVSHEQYF

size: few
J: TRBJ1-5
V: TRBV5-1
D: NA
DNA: TGCGCCAGCAGCCTGGAACCGGGGCAGCCCCAGCATTTT
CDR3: CASSLEPGQPQHF

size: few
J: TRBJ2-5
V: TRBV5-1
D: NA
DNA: TGCGCCAGCAGCTCCGGACCCATCAGGGGGGCCGGGGAGACCCAGTACTTC
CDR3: CASSSGPIRGAGETQYF

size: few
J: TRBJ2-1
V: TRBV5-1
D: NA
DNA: TGCGCCAGCAGCTCCCGGGACCAGGACGATGAGCAGTTCTTC
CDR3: CASSSRDQDDEQFF

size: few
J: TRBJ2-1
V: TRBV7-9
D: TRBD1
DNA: TGTGCCAGCAGCTTAGGGGACAGAGGGACCTCCTACAATGAGCAGTTCTTC
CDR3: CASSLGDRGTSYNEQFF

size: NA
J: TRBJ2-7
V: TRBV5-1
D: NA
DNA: TGCGCCAGCAGCTTGGAGGTACCAAGAGGGCAGTACTTC
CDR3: CASSLEVPRGQYF

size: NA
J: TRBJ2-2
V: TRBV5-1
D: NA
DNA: TGCGCCAGCAGCTTGTCGGGCAGGGAAATGACGAACACCGGGGAGCTGTTTTTT
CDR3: CASSLSGREMTNTGELFF

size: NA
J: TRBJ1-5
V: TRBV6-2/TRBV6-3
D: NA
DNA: TGTGCCAGCAGTTACTCGCAGACTCGCAATCAGCCCCAGCATTTT
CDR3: CASSYSQTRNQPQHF

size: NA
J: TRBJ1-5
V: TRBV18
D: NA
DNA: TGTGCCAGCTCACCGAGGACAGAGCCTACTCAGCCCCAGCATTTT
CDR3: CASSPRTEPTQPQHF

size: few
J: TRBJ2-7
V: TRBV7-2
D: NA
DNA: TGTGCCAGCAGCTTCGGGGAAAACTGGTACGAGCAGTACTTC
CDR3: CASSFGENWYEQYF

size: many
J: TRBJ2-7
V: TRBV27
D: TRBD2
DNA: TGTGCCAGCAGTCAAATAGCGGGAGGGCCCTACGAGCAGTACTTC
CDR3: CASSQIAGGPYEQYF

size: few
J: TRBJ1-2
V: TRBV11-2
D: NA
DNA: TGTGCCAGCAGCCAACGCGGCGGCAGGGGCTACACCTTC
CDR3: CASSQRGGRGYTF

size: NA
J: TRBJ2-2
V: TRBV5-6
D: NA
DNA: TGTGCCAGCAGCTTATACAATGATGTCGGGGAGCTGTTTTTT
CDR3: CASSLYNDVGELFF

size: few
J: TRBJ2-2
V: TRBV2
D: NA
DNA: TGTGCCAGTGTTGGGGGAGAGGTATACACCGGGGAGCTGTTTTTT
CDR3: CASVGGEVYTGELFF

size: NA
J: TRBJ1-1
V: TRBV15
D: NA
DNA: TGTGCCACCAGCACCCGGGACGGTGGCACTGAAGCTTTCTTT
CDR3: CATSTRDGGTEAFF

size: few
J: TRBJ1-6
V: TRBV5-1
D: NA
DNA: TGCGCCAGCAGCTTGGACGGGGATTATAATTCACCCCTCCACTTT
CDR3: CASSLDGDYNSPLHF

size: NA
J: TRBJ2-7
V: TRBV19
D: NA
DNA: TGTGCCAGTAGTGAATCAGGGTATGGCTCCTACGAGCAGTACTTC
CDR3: CASSESGYGSYEQYF

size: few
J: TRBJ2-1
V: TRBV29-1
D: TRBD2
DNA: TGCAGCGTTGAGGGGGGGTTAGCGGCGGCCTGGGATGAGCAGTTCTTC
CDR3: CSVEGGLAAAWDEQFF

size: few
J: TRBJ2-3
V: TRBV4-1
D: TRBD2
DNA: TGCGCCAGCAGCCATGGTAAAGCTAGCGGGAGTCGGGATACGCAGTATTTT
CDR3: CASSHGKASGSRDTQYF

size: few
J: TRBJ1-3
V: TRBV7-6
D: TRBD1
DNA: TGTGCCAGCAGCTCCGGGACAGGGTTGGGAAACACCATATATTTT
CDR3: CASSSGTGLGNTIYF

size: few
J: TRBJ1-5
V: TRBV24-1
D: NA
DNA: TGTGCCACGGGGGGAGCGTATAGCAATCAGCCCCAGCATTTT
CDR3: CATGGAYSNQPQHF

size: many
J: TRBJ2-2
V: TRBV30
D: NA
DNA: TGTGCCTGGAGTGTCGCCGGGGAGCTGTTTTTT
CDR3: CAWSVAGELFF

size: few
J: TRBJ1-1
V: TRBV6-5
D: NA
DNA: TGTGCCAGCGCCGGGTCTAGATATCGGAACACTGAAGCTTTCTTT
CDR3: CASAGSRYRNTEAFF

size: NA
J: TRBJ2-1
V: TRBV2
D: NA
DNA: TGTGCCGTACAGACAGAGACCACCTACAATGAGCAGTTCTTC
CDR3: CAVQTETTYNEQFF

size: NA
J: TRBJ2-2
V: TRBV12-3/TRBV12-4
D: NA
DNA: TGTGCCAGCAGGCTGGCAGCGAACACCGGGGAGCTGTTTTTT
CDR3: CASRLAANTGELFF

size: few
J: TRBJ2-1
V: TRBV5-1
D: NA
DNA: TGCGCCAGCAGGGACGGGTGGAATGAGCAGTTCTTC
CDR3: CASRDGWNEQFF